This T cell receptor (beta chain) appears in the sequencing data of a study of blood T cell repertoires in COVID-19. At the level of the study: The study drew acute and convalescent COVID-19 samples from the United States, Italy and Spain. The cDNA or gDNA used as material had been derived from T cells, B-cell-depleted T cells, or PBMCs.

Regarding this clone: The sample has other DNA sequences that encode this CDR3 too.

In germline, CDR1 is MDHEN, CDR2 SYDVKM. The CDR3 sequence is 14 residues long. Trimming cost V 1 base and J 6 bases, with 12 bases left between them. Authors' analysis steps: Researchers report that nucleated cell counts were estimated from reference gene primer amplification. Profiling relied on immunoSEQ multiplex PCR, and the TCRdb table lists in-frame clones only, not all of them. That table furnishes V, J and clone size, whereas the DNA furnished D and trimming. The profile covers about 230,000 clones, with approximately 82% appearing a single time and 2.6% taken by the ten largest. The clonotype comes from a woman aged 70-85 years with active or convalescent COVID-19. Sequenced input: peripheral blood. The chain links TRBV28 to TRBJ1-2; D is undetermined. The chain's CDR3 is CASSLLAAFHGYTF. The CDR3 DNA sequence: TGTGCCAGCAGTTTATTAGCAGCTTTCCATGGCTACACCTTC.